Here is one T cell receptor (beta chain) with its context. Its antigen has not been determined. Base qualities are not recorded, but no much larger clone differs from it by a single base. The data belong to a study of blood T cell repertoires in COVID-19 (TCRdb year 2020). Regarding the research as a whole: Samples covering the acute and convalescent phases of COVID-19 were provided by collaborators in the United States, Italy and Spain. The dataset comprised deeply sampled blood TCRbeta repertoires from subjects exposed to, actively infected with, or recovered from COVID-19. The samples were drawn from the first 160 participants of the ongoing ImmuneRACE study and from 950 to 1,500 subjects provided by 6 global collaborators. The sample metadata nearly always contained a de-identified subject ID, COVID-19 status, age in years and sex. The prospective study material was composed of cDNA or gDNA derived from T cells, B-cell-depleted T cells, or PBMCs. Where HLA class I and class II types were available, the types were taken from metadata supplied by the sample provider, not from assay-based typing. A freely available public database, intended as a resource for researchers studying the immune response to SARS-CoV-2, is where the repertoires were released.

Overall study results and their limits: The quantity of clinical and demographic metadata differed by source and by participant and was supplied without curation.

The immunoSEQ Assay, a bias-controlled multiplex PCR, was used to amplify TCRbeta CDR3 regions from genomic DNA. On the study's bioinformatics: Within the assay, amplification of reference gene primers was used to estimate how many nucleated cells each sample contained. To quantify the absolute abundance of each unique TCRbeta CDR3 rearrangement, sequence reads were collapsed and filtered. Productive Simpson clonality was computed per sample as the square root of Simpson's diversity index over productive rearrangements. TCRdb obtained this table from immuneACCESS and retained in-frame rearrangements with V and J assigned. These tables miss some clones; where compared with another copy, unresolved V genes account for less than half of the shortfall, and the remainder is unexplained. The D gene and trimming were derived from the DNA, and the V and J assignments and clone size from that table. For this sample there are fewer than 150,000 clones; about four fifths appear just once. Clones ranked in the top ten supply about a sixth of the sample.

V lost 4 bases and J lost 4 bases; the stretch between them is 8 bases long. The CDR3 spans 13 residues, from the cysteine through the phenylalanine. Only the CDR3 DNA stays, 39 bases, in frame from base 1. Each collaborating institution followed its own protocols to collect whole blood in K2EDTA tubes. For TCRbeta analysis, collaborator samples were shipped as frozen whole blood, as isolated PBMCs, or as DNA extracted from either sample type. Source material: peripheral blood. The V gene is TRBV12-3 or TRBV12-4 and the J gene is TRBJ1-5, and perhaps TRBD1 as D gene, on 5 matching bases. The source of this sequence is a woman aged 45-65 years with acute or convalescent COVID-19. The nucleotide sequence reads TGTGCCAGCAGTTGGGGGGGTAATCAGCCCCAGCATTTT. It encodes CASSWGGNQPQHF.